A single sample is the source of the 15 T cell receptor beta chains below, sequenced in a study of memory CD8 T cells in hepatitis C reinfection. Libraries were prepared by immunoSEQ multiplex PCR; TCRdb keeps only in-frame clonotypes and omits some of them. The table includes 40,000 to 60,000 clones, roughly 86% detected once. Time point reported: pre-reinfection, 55 to 20 weeks before reinfection detection. No in vitro expansion preceded TCR sequencing of the sorted cells. The sequenced material came from naive CD8+ T cells sorted from blood. These TCRs come from a man aged 18 to 29 with hepatitis C virus infection.

The genes are TRBV2 and TRBJ1-1, with 10 nucleotides matching TRBD1. J lost 0 bases, V lost 3 bases, and 1 base had no gene match. Germline CDR1 is SNHLY and CDR2 is FYNNEI. CDR3 size: 15 residues. The CDR3 coding sequence is TGTGCCAGCAGTGAGGGACAGGGGCTGAACACTGAAGCTTTCTTT. Translated: CASSEGQGLNTEAFF. Complete variable domain (other parts from reference TRBV2 and TRBJ1-1): EPEVTQTPSHQVTQMGQEVILRCVPISNHLYFYWYRQILGQKVEFLVSFYNNEISEKSEIFDDQFSVERPDGSNFTLKIRSTKLEDSAMYFCASSEGQGLNTEAFFGQGTRLTVV.

The genes are TRBV29-1 and TRBJ2-5, with a tentative D call TRBD1 (6 bases). Germline CDR1 and CDR2: SQVTM and ANQGSEA. V dropped 6 bases and J dropped 4 bases, with 12 bases sitting between them. The CDR3 loop spans 12 amino acids. The CDR3 spells CSVGDRIETQYF. In DNA, the CDR3 is TGCAGCGTAGGTGACAGGATAGAGACCCAGTACTTC.

A single count supports this clone. The V gene is TRBV7-3, the J gene TRBJ2-2; 10 bases agree with TRBD1. The junction had 7 bases not matched to a gene; V was cut back by 5 bases and J by 7 bases. Germline CDR1 and CDR2: SGHTA and FQGTGA. The CDR3 length is 15 residues. The CDR3 loop is CASSPGTGVDGELFF. The CDR3, as DNA: TGTGCCAGCAGCCCCGGGACAGGGGTTGACGGGGAGCTGTTTTTT.

The chain recombines TRBV9 with TRBJ2-1; D call uncertain. Between the trimmed V and J ends, which lost 0 bases and 9 bases, there was a span of 10 bases. The CDR3 runs 13 residues. Germline V gene sequence: CDR1 SGDLS, CDR2 YYNGEE. CDR3: CASSVGLASEQFF. The DNA for the CDR3 is TGTGCCAGCAGCGTAGGATTAGCCAGTGAGCAGTTCTTC.

V usage is TRBV5-8 and J usage is TRBJ1-1; D possibly corresponds to TRBD1 (5 bases). CDR1 SGHTS and CDR2 YDEGEE come from the germline V gene. CDR3 size: 12 residues. Trimming stripped 4 bases from V and 7 bases from J, with 11 bases between. This chain's CDR3 is CASSHGTHEAFF. The CDR3 DNA follows: TGTGCCAGCAGCCACGGGACTCATGAAGCTTTCTTT.

The gene calls are TRBV27 and TRBJ2-1, with 14 bases that match TRBD2. V was clipped by 5 bases and J by 8 bases; unmatched bases: 8. Germline V gene sequence: CDR1 MNHEY, CDR2 SMNVEV (reference sequence). This CDR3 region has 16 residues. The CDR3 coding sequence is TGTGCCAGCAGTCCACGGACTAGCGGGAGGATGGATGAGCAGTTCTTC. Protein: CASSPRTSGRMDEQFF.

The V and J genes are TRBV4-2 and TRBJ1-2; TRBD1 matches 8 bases. The germline gives CDR1 LGHNA, CDR2 YNFKEQ. This CDR3 comprises 16 residues. V shed 1 base and J 4 bases; nucleotides not matched to a gene: 8. This CDR3 is CASSQAPGQDFYGYTF. Here the CDR3 DNA reads TGTGCCAGCAGCCAAGCTCCGGGACAGGACTTCTATGGCTACACCTTC.

The rearrangement links TRBV2 to TRBJ1-5; 10 bases agree with TRBD1. The germline V gene encodes CDR1 SNHLY and CDR2 FYNNEI. V gave up 7 bases and J gave up 2 bases; unmatched junction bases: 2. The CDR3 totals 14 residues. The CDR3 nucleotides are TGTGCCAGCACCGGGACAGGGGGCAATCAGCCCCAGCATTTT. This encodes CASTGTGGNQPQHF.

The CDR3 nucleotides are TGTGCCAGCAGCCCAACCTACGGTAACTATGGCTACACCTTC. Its translation: CASSPTYGNYGYTF. The chain links TRBV13 to TRBJ1-2; no definite D call. This CDR3 spans 14 amino acids. Looked up from germline, CDR1 is PRHDT and CDR2 is FYEKMQ (reference sequence). The germline V and J ends were trimmed by 5 bases and 1 base, with 11 bases remaining between them. Full variable domain (outside the CDR3, taken from reference TRBV13 and TRBJ1-2): AAGVIQSPRHLIKEKRETATLKCYPIPRHDTVYWYQQGPGQDPQFLISFYEKMQSDKGSIPDRFSAQQFSDYHSELNMSSLELGDSALYFCASSPTYGNYGYTFGSGTRLTVV.

The V gene is TRBV6-5, the J gene TRBJ1-2; D might be TRBD1 (6 bases). CDR1 is MNHEY, CDR2 SVGAGI, per germline. The V and J ends lost 5 bases and 4 bases respectively, with 8 bases between them. The CDR3 runs to 12 residues. The CDR3 spells CASSKDSYGYTF. The DNA for the CDR3 is TGTGCCAGCAGTAAGGACAGCTATGGCTACACCTTC.

The genes are TRBV5-1 and TRBJ2-7; tentative D call: TRBD2 (6 bases). The CDR3 extends over 15 amino acids. V was trimmed by 2 bases and J by 5 bases, leaving 17 bases between them. Germline CDR1 is SGHRS and CDR2 is YFSETQ. The CDR3 DNA sequence: TGCGCCAGCAGCTTAAGGGGACTCCCTGGGGACGAGCAGTACTTC. This translates into CASSLRGLPGDEQYF. Full variable domain (missing parts from reference TRBV5-1 and TRBJ2-7): KAGVTQTPRYLIKTRGQQVTLSCSPISGHRSVSWYQQTPGQGLQFLFEYFSETQRNKGNFPGRFSGRQFSNSRSEMNVSTLELGDSALYLCASSLRGLPGDEQYFGPGTRLTVT.

The genes are TRBV2 and TRBJ2-7, with D perhaps matching TRBD1 (5 bases). Looked up from germline, CDR1 is SNHLY and CDR2 is FYNNEI. The CDR3 extends over 13 amino acids. Trimming removed 5 bases from V and 4 bases from J, with 12 bases in between. The DNA for the CDR3 is TGTGCCAGCAGTTTTAACCAGGGTTACGAGCAGTACGTC. Its translation is CASSFNQGYEQYV.

The chain is built from TRBV6-1 and TRBJ2-5, with 10 bases that match TRBD2. The CDR3 runs to 16 residues. CDR1 and CDR2 from the germline V gene are MNHNS and SASEGT. With 3 bases clipped from V and 5 bases from J, the junction kept 9 bases outside the gene matches. CDR3 nucleotide sequence: TGTGCCAGCAGTGAGGGGCTAGCGGGAGTTTGGGAGACCCAGTACTTC. Its translation: CASSEGLAGVWETQYF.

This sequence joins TRBV7-6 and TRBJ2-1, with 9 bases lining up with TRBD1. In germline, CDR1 is SGHVS, CDR2 FNYEAQ. V lost 4 bases, J lost 4 bases, and 2 bases stayed unmatched. CDR3 length: 14 residues. The CDR3 spells CASSSGQGYNEQFF. CDR3 sequence (DNA): TGTGCCAGCAGCTCCGGACAGGGGTACAATGAGCAGTTCTTC.

This sequence joins TRBV28 and TRBJ2-5, with D possibly TRBD2 on 5 matching bases. The better agreement between TRBJ2-7 and the DNA end casts doubt on the J call. Germline CDR1 MDHEN, CDR2 SYDVKM. This CDR3 comprises 13 residues. The CDR3 DNA reads as TGTGCCAGCAGTTTGCGGGCGGCCTACGAGCAGTACTTC. Its translation: CASSLRAAYEQYF.